The 32 T cell receptor beta chains listed next were all sequenced from one sample in a study of blood T cell repertoires in COVID-19 (dated by TCRdb to 2020 to 2021). The library was produced with the immunoSEQ multiplex PCR assay. TCRdb holds this immuneACCESS table with in-frame rearrangements only. Some clones are missing; in checked studies, unresolved V genes explain under half, and the rest has no known cause. Recorded for this sample are approximately 260,000 clones; 90% to 95% of them occurred a single time. The ten largest clones capture 1.9% of the sample. The sample comprised PBMCs or T cells enriched from blood (not recorded which). These receptors came from a woman younger than 35 who had recovered from COVID-19.

The gene calls are TRBV5-1 and TRBJ1-2; D gene ambiguous. Germline lookup yields CDR1 SGHRS and CDR2 YFSETQ. Trimming took off 5 bases at V and 0 bases at J, with 8 bases between the two ends. The CDR3 length is 13 residues. DNA of the CDR3: TGCGCCAGCAGTACAGCTACTAACTATGGCTACACCTTC. Amino acids: CASSTATNYGYTF.

The chain recombines TRBV9 with TRBJ1-2; 8 bases agree with TRBD1. Germline assignment: CDR1 SGDLS and CDR2 YYNGEE. The CDR3 runs to 14 residues. J was trimmed by 6 bases and V by 0 bases; bases with no gene match: 4. The chain's CDR3 is CASSVVGQVDGYTF. CDR3 nucleotide sequence: TGTGCCAGCAGCGTAGTGGGACAGGTAGATGGCTACACCTTC.

The chain uses TRBV20-1 and TRBJ1-2; unclear D gene. CDR1 is DFQATT, CDR2 SNEGSKA, per germline (reference sequence). Trimming cost V 3 bases and J 7 bases, with 12 bases left between them. The CDR3 runs to 12 residues. This CDR3 is CSASMQAAGYTF. Here the CDR3 DNA reads TGCAGTGCTAGTATGCAGGCAGCTGGCTACACCTTC.

The chain joins TRBV28 to TRBJ2-7, with D maybe TRBD1 (7 bases). V lost 5 bases to trimming and J lost 4 bases, with 18 bases between them. The CDR3 has 15 amino acids. Germline V gene sequence: CDR1 MDHEN, CDR2 SYDVKM. CDR3 bases: TGTGCCAGCAGTCCCACAGGCAGGGGGAGGTACGAGCAGTACTTC. Its protein is CASSPTGRGRYEQYF. The whole variable domain, remainder taken from reference TRBV28 and TRBJ2-7, is DVKVTQSSRYLVKRTGEKVFLECVQDMDHENMFWYRQDPGLGLRLIYFSYDVKMKEKGDIPEGYSVSREKKERFSLILESASTNQTSMYLCASSPTGRGRYEQYFGPGTRLTVT.

V gene TRBV27 combines with J gene TRBJ2-1, with TRBD2 matching 13 bases. The CDR3 spans 14 residues. Trimming cost V 10 bases and J 10 bases; bases outside gene matches: 10. CDR1 is MNHEY, CDR2 SMNVEV, per germline (reference sequence). CDR3 protein: CATGTSGIFSEQFF. DNA of the CDR3: TGTGCCACCGGGACTAGCGGGATTTTTTCCGAGCAGTTCTTC.

The chain joins TRBV3-1 (or the pseudogene TRBV3-2) to TRBJ2-3, with D maybe TRBD2 (5 bases). The ends were cut back, 0 bases at V and 2 bases at J, with 18 bases in the middle. Germline V gene lookup returns CDR1 LGHDT and CDR2 YNNKEL (reference sequence). The CDR3 runs to 18 residues. For the CDR3, the DNA is TGTGCCAGCAGCCAAGATCCCCCGCTAGCCTCCCACACAGATACGCAGTATTTT. Translated, it gives CASSQDPPLASHTDTQYF.

The chain carries TRBV19 and TRBJ2-2, with a weak D call TRBD1 (6 bases). CDR3 length: 15 amino acids. V lost 6 bases and J lost 0, with 11 bases in between. CDR1 and CDR2 (germline): LNHDA, SQIVND (reference sequence). The CDR3 protein is CASRNSGANTGELFF. Written as DNA, the CDR3 is TGTGCCAGTAGGAACTCAGGGGCGAACACCGGGGAGCTGTTTTTT.

The chain uses TRBV18 and TRBJ1-3; no clear D gene. With 1 base removed from V and 7 bases from J, the gap between germline ends came to 11 bases. In germline, CDR1 is KGHSH, CDR2 LQKENI. The CDR3 loop spans 14 amino acids. The DNA for the CDR3 is TGTGCCAGCTCACCACAGTACGCGGGTAACACCATATATTTT. Its translation: CASSPQYAGNTIYF.

The J gene is TRBJ1-5, the V gene TRBV5-8; 7 bases line up with TRBD1. Looked up from germline, CDR1 is SGHTS and CDR2 is YDEGEE. The CDR3 contains 15 residues. V lost 0 bases to trimming and J lost 4 bases; unmatched junction nucleotides: 4. Here the CDR3 DNA reads TGTGCCAGCAGCTTGGGGGACAGACTAAATCAGCCCCAGCATTTT. It translates to CASSLGDRLNQPQHF.

The V gene is TRBV7-9, the J gene TRBJ2-3, with TRBD1 as a possible D gene (5 bases). The V gene lost 2 bases and the J gene lost 0 bases, with 12 bases spanning the gap. Germline loops: CDR1 SEHNR, CDR2 FQNEAQ (reference sequence). The CDR3 has 16 residues. Here the CDR3 reads CASSLPTAPSTDTQYF. The CDR3 nucleotides are TGTGCCAGCAGCTTACCGACAGCTCCTAGCACAGATACGCAGTATTTT.

The chain links TRBV27 to TRBJ1-2, with D possibly TRBD1 on 6 matching bases. V lost 3 bases, J lost 8 bases, and 10 bases lay in between. The length of the CDR3 is 12 residues. The germline V gene has CDR1 MNHEY and CDR2 SMNVEV (reference sequence). The CDR3 is CASSFQGLGYTF. The CDR3 DNA is TGTGCCAGCAGTTTCCAGGGGCTAGGCTACACCTTC.

The chain has TRBV4-3 and TRBJ1-2; TRBD1 aligns across 9 bases. This CDR3 spans 16 amino acids. V shed 1 base, J shed 2 bases, and the junction held 5 bases outside the gene matches. Germline V lookup: CDR1 LGHNA, CDR2 YSLEER. The CDR3 nucleotides are TGCGCCAGCAGCCAAGGGACAGGGGAACCCAACTATGGCTACACCTTC. It specifies CASSQGTGEPNYGYTF.

The chain joins TRBV7-2 to TRBJ1-2; 7 bases line up with TRBD1. Germline CDR1 is SGHTA and CDR2 is FQGNSA. V gave up 3 bases and J gave up 7 bases; unmatched junction bases: 11. The CDR3 length is 15 residues. The CDR3 is CASSFTLTGMGGYTF. The DNA of the CDR3 is TGTGCCAGCAGCTTTACCCTGACAGGGATGGGTGGCTACACCTTC.

The rearrangement links TRBV7-9 to TRBJ1-2; tentatively, D is TRBD1 (6 bases). Looked up from germline, CDR1 is SEHNR and CDR2 is FQNEAQ (reference sequence). The V and J ends lost 5 bases and 3 bases respectively, with 16 bases between them. This CDR3 region has 15 residues. CDR3 in amino acids: CASSPDSEPHYGYTF. The CDR3 nucleotides are TGTGCCAGCAGCCCGGACAGTGAACCGCACTATGGCTACACCTTC.

DNA for the CDR3: TGTGCCAGCAGTACAAACACCGGGACAGTGAACTATGGCTACACCTTC. Amino acids: CASSTNTGTVNYGYTF. The genes are TRBV7-9 and TRBJ1-2; TRBD1 agrees at 7 bases. Germline CDR1 and CDR2: SEHNR and FQNEAQ (reference sequence). The CDR3 loop spans 16 amino acids. With V trimmed by 6 bases and J by 2 bases, 12 bases remained unmatched.

The J gene is TRBJ1-2, the V gene TRBV3-1 (or the pseudogene TRBV3-2); 8 bases are shared with TRBD1. Germline trimming cut 3 bases from V and 7 bases from J; bases unmatched to any gene: 4. There are 13 residues in the CDR3. Germline V gene sequence: CDR1 LGHDT, CDR2 YNNKEL (reference sequence). The CDR3 nucleotides are TGTGCCAGCAGCCATCCGACAGGGGTTGGCTACACCTTC. It specifies CASSHPTGVGYTF.

V usage is TRBV5-4 and J usage is TRBJ2-5, with 8 nucleotides matching TRBD2. The trim removed 0 bases at V and 2 bases at J, leaving 6 bases unmatched. This CDR3 contains 16 residues. CDR1 is SGHNT, CDR2 YYREEE, per germline (reference sequence). For the CDR3, the DNA is TGTGCCAGCAGCTTGGGGGGCGGGGGGCGGCAAGAGACCCAGTACTTC. This gives the protein CASSLGGGGRQETQYF.

V is TRBV11-3 and J is TRBJ1-2; 7 positions agree with TRBD1. CDR1 is SGHNT, CDR2 YENEEA, per germline. This CDR3 is 14 amino acids long. V was pared by 2 bases and J by 5 bases, with 5 bases of the junction left unmatched. DNA of the CDR3: TGTGCCAGCAGCTTATCCGGGACAGTATATGGCTACACCTTC. As protein: CASSLSGTVYGYTF.

In its sample, this clone was seen a few times. The chain combines TRBV14 with TRBJ1-1, with 8 bases matching TRBD1. Trimming at V came to 1 base and at J to 0 bases, leaving 4 bases not matched to a gene. The CDR3 loop spans 16 amino acids. The germline V gene has CDR1 SGHDN and CDR2 FVKESK. CDR3 protein: CASSQGQGTLNTEAFF. The CDR3 coding sequence is TGTGCCAGCAGCCAAGGACAGGGGACATTGAACACTGAAGCTTTCTTT.

This chain uses TRBV24-1 with TRBJ2-2; D is unresolved. The CDR3 runs 14 residues. The germline V and J ends were trimmed by 7 bases and 4 bases, with 12 bases remaining between them. CDR1 and CDR2 from the germline V gene are KGHDR and SFDVKD. The CDR3 region is CATSQRSGTGELFF. As DNA, the CDR3 is TGTGCCACCAGCCAACGCTCGGGCACCGGGGAGCTGTTTTTT.

The rearrangement links TRBV20-1 to TRBJ1-1; D unclear. Germline assignment: CDR1 DFQATT and CDR2 SNEGSKA (reference sequence). This CDR3 region has 13 residues. Trimming cost V 3 bases and J 6 bases, with 14 bases left between them. The CDR3 protein is CSASKMAGSEAFF. CDR3 DNA sequence: TGCAGTGCTAGTAAAATGGCTGGCTCTGAAGCTTTCTTT.

The rearrangement uses TRBV11-2 and TRBJ1-2; 8 bases are shared with TRBD1. V was pared by 1 base and J by 5 bases, with 3 bases of the junction left unmatched. Germline V gives CDR1 SGHAT, CDR2 FQNNGV. The CDR3 consists of 14 residues. CDR3 sequence (DNA): TGTGCCAGCAGCTTAGCAGGGGGCGCTTATGGCTACACCTTC. It yields the protein CASSLAGGAYGYTF.

V usage is TRBV29-1 and J usage is TRBJ2-7, with D unclear. CDR1 is SQVTM and CDR2 is ANQGSEA in the germline V gene. This CDR3 has 12 residues. Trimming removed 0 bases at V and 2 bases at J, with 5 bases between. CDR3 amino acids: CSVEDRAYEQYF. CDR3 bases: TGCAGCGTTGAAGATCGGGCCTACGAGCAGTACTTC.

This chain uses TRBV29-1 with TRBJ1-4, with a possible D match to TRBD1 (5 bases). CDR3 size: 12 residues. Germline loops: CDR1 SQVTM, CDR2 ANQGSEA. The V end lost 7 bases, the J end lost 7 bases, and 13 bases lay between the germline ends. The chain's CDR3 is CSAGHMGEKLFF. CDR3 in DNA: TGCAGCGCTGGACATATGGGTGAAAAACTGTTTTTT.

The genes are TRBV24-1 and TRBJ1-5; TRBD1 matches 8 bases. This CDR3 has 13 residues. Per germline, CDR1 KGHDR and CDR2 SFDVKD. Trimming took 11 bases from V and 4 from J; bases not matched to a gene: 6. In DNA, the CDR3 is TGTGCCATACAGGGGGTTGGTAATCAGCCCCAGCATTTT. Protein: CAIQGVGNQPQHF.

The V call is TRBV5-6, the J call TRBJ2-3; tentatively, D is TRBD1 (6 bases). Germline V gene lookup returns CDR1 SGHDT and CDR2 YYEEEE. Trimming shortened V by 4 bases and J by 2 bases, and 17 bases separated the two germline ends. CDR3 length equals 16 residues. The CDR3 DNA sequence: TGTGCCAGCAGCCTCCTTGTAGGGGGAGACACAGATACGCAGTATTTT. Translating gives CASSLLVGGDTDTQYF.

The V gene is TRBV3-1 (or the pseudogene TRBV3-2), the J gene TRBJ1-2; 9 bases agree with TRBD1. V trimming: 4 bases; J trimming: 4 bases; junction bases outside the gene matches: 7. The CDR3 covers 15 residues. Germline CDR1 and CDR2: LGHDT and YNNKEL (reference sequence). The CDR3 reads CASSRLGDRVYGYTF. DNA of the CDR3: TGTGCCAGCAGCCGACTAGGGGACAGGGTCTATGGCTACACCTTC.

The rearrangement links TRBV5-5 to TRBJ1-5; perhaps TRBD1 as D (5 bases). The CDR3 spans 15 residues. V lost 1 base and J lost 0, with 8 bases in between. CDR1 is SGHKS, CDR2 YYEKEE, per germline (reference sequence). The CDR3 loop is CASSLMTDSNQPQHF. The CDR3 coding sequence is TGTGCCAGCAGCTTGATGACAGATAGCAATCAGCCCCAGCATTTT.

This chain links TRBV7-2 with TRBJ1-1, with D unclear. The CDR3 contains 13 residues. Germline V gene data show CDR1 as SGHTA and CDR2 as FQGNSA. V lost 7 bases, J lost 5 bases, and 14 bases lay in between. CDR3 nucleotide sequence: TGTGCCAGCACCGCCGGACTCCCAACTGAAGCTTTCTTT. Protein sequence: CASTAGLPTEAFF.

This chain joins TRBV9 and TRBJ2-1; 8 bases match TRBD2. Per germline, CDR1 SGDLS and CDR2 YYNGEE. Trimming removed 0 bases from V and 8 bases from J; junction bases left unmatched: 22. CDR3 length: 20 amino acids. CDR3 region: CASSVEGGGRASGRKYEQFF. The CDR3 DNA reads as TGTGCCAGCAGCGTAGAGGGAGGGGGGCGAGCAAGCGGGAGAAAGTATGAGCAGTTCTTC.

Comments on this clone: An end of the junction differs from the germline gene, which may be a read error. This sequence joins TRBV10-3 and TRBJ1-4; D remains ambiguous. Per the germline V gene, CDR1 is ENHRY and CDR2 is SYGVKD. The CDR3 is 13 amino acids. CDR3 protein: CASRGATNEKLFF. The CDR3 bases are TGCGCCTCCCGTGGAGCAACTAATGAAAAACTGTTTTTT.

The chain carries TRBV25-1 and TRBJ1-1, with D perhaps matching TRBD1 (6 bases). Deletions cut 4 bases from V and 3 bases from J, with 15 bases between. Germline V gene sequence: CDR1 MGHDK, CDR2 SYGVNS. This CDR3 is built from 15 residues. The CDR3 reads CASSARGKGDTEAFF. CDR3 in DNA: TGTGCCAGCAGTGCCCGGGGCAAGGGGGACACTGAAGCTTTCTTT.